The next 7 T cell receptor beta chains were all read from a single sample in a study of regulatory T cells in long-lasting Graves disease. The time point: persistent/refractory GD, antithyroid drugs over 5 years with positive TRAb. RNA isolated from PBMCs was used to make the TCR library. Construction of TCR beta libraries relied on iRepertoire HTBI primers and on Arm-PCR targeting CDR3 regions. Each CDR3 protein gets one entry after TCRdb re-called the multiplex PCR reads with MiXCR. The table records some 340,000 distinct CDR3 sequences, around 23% of them present only once. The material was peripheral blood mononuclear cells (PBMCs), obtained when the disease was refractory, from a patient treated with antithyroid drugs. These receptors came from a woman aged 40 to 55 with Graves disease.

The chain carries TRBV10-2 and TRBJ2-7; D is perhaps TRBD1 (6 bases). This CDR3 comprises 14 residues. Germline V lookup: CDR1 WSHSY, CDR2 SAAADI. The V gene lost 9 bases and the J gene lost 0 bases, with 15 bases spanning the gap. The chain's CDR3 is CASQNTGLSYEQYF. The CDR3 coding sequence is TGCGCCAGTCAAAACACAGGGCTCTCCTACGAGCAGTACTTC.

This clonotype was recorded a few times. V gene TRBV3-1 combines with J gene TRBJ2-5, with D possibly matching TRBD1 (5 bases). This CDR3 contains 12 residues. V lost 3 bases and J 11 bases, leaving 13 bases between the germline ends. Germline loops: CDR1 LGHDT, CDR2 YNNKEL (reference sequence). CDR3 DNA: TGTGCCAGCAGCCACCCCACAGGCTTGCAGTACTTC. This codes for CASSHPTGLQYF.

This clonotype was observed a handful of times. V gene TRBV5-6 combines with J gene TRBJ1-1, with 7 bases fitting TRBD1. The germline CDR1 and CDR2 sequences are SGHDT and YYEEEE. V lost 3 bases and J lost 6; bases outside the gene matches: 8. CDR3 length equals 14 residues. The CDR3: CASSSMGQSAEAFF. CDR3 sequence (DNA): TGTGCCAGCAGCTCAATGGGACAGAGTGCTGAAGCTTTCTTT.

There are many counts of this clonotype. This chain uses TRBV29-1 with TRBJ1-1; a weak D match, TRBD1 (5 bases). CDR3 length: 11 amino acids. The V end lost 7 bases, the J end lost 7 bases, and 13 bases lay between the germline ends. Germline V lookup: CDR1 SQVTM, CDR2 ANQGSEA. The CDR3 spells CSAGTGGEAFF. CDR3 nucleotide sequence: TGCAGCGCCGGAACTGGGGGTGAAGCTTTCTTT.

This clonotype was seen ten or more times. V is TRBV28 and J is TRBJ1-4; D gene unclear. Deletions cut 6 bases from V and 7 bases from J, with 18 bases between. The CDR3 has 15 residues. Germline V gene data show CDR1 as MDHEN and CDR2 as SYDVKM. As DNA, the CDR3 is TGTGCCAGCAGCCATCCGGGCCTCGCCGGTGAAAAACTGTTTTTT. It specifies CASSHPGLAGEKLFF.

At least ten counts were recorded for this clonotype. V is TRBV29-1 and J is TRBJ2-5; 11 bases match TRBD2. Trimming removed 5 bases from V and 0 bases from J; junction bases left unmatched: 5. Germline V gene data show CDR1 as SQVTM and CDR2 as ANQGSEA. This CDR3 spans 15 amino acids. The CDR3 spells CSVTRLAGYQETQYF. CDR3 bases: TGCAGCGTTACGCGACTAGCGGGGTACCAAGAGACCCAGTACTTC.

In its sample, this clonotype was seen many times. This chain joins TRBV28 and TRBJ1-5; a possible D gene is TRBD1 (6 bases). This CDR3 has 18 amino acids. Germline lookup yields CDR1 MDHEN and CDR2 SYDVKM. The V and J ends lost 4 bases and 0 bases respectively, with 19 bases between them. The CDR3 DNA sequence: TGTGCCAGCAGTTCAGGGCCGGGACAACTCAATAGCAATCAGCCCCAGCATTTT. It is translated as CASSSGPGQLNSNQPQHF.